Below are 9 T cell receptor beta chains sequenced from a single sample in a study of OX40 agonist ivuxolimab in advanced cancers. TCRdb's copy holds only in-frame clones and misses some; the assay was immunoSEQ multiplex PCR. The sample yields 75,000 to 95,000 clones, around 89% seen once. The sample was CD4+ or CD8+ T cells sorted from blood, taken in a trial of the OX40 agonist ivuxolimab. The receptor source for this set is an adult with an advanced solid tumor such as melanoma, head and neck, liver or kidney cancer.

The table lists this clone with a count of one. V usage is TRBV30 and J usage is TRBJ2-7; tentative D call: TRBD1 (6 bases). V was shortened by 5 bases and J by 4 bases, with 15 bases between the two germline ends. The CDR3 sequence is 13 residues long. Germline CDR1 reads GTSNPN; CDR2 reads SVGIG (reference sequence). The CDR3 DNA follows: TGTGCCTGGGCCACCGGGACACAGTACGAGCAGTACTTC. This encodes CAWATGTQYEQYF.

The chain carries TRBV5-1 and TRBJ2-7; TRBD1 matches at 7 bases. The trim removed 2 bases at V and 1 base at J, leaving 3 bases unmatched. Germline CDR1 SGHRS, CDR2 YFSETQ. This CDR3 is 14 amino acids long. CDR3 nucleotides: TGCGCCAGCAGCTTTGGGACAGATTCCTACGAGCAGTACTTC. Protein: CASSFGTDSYEQYF.

The rearrangement joins TRBV27 to TRBJ2-2; D may be TRBD2 (5 bases). Looked up from germline, CDR1 is MNHEY and CDR2 is SMNVEV (reference sequence). The length of the CDR3 is 13 residues. The V end lost 6 bases, the J end lost 1 base, and 6 bases lay between the germline ends. DNA of the CDR3: TGTGCCAGCAGGGCGGGGAACACCGGGGAGCTGTTTTTT. Residues: CASRAGNTGELFF.

The rearrangement uses TRBV7-3 and TRBJ2-1; 8 positions match TRBD2. V shed 5 bases, J shed 3 bases, and the junction held 6 bases outside the gene matches. The germline CDR1 and CDR2 sequences are SGHTA and FQGTGA. There are 15 residues in the CDR3. CDR3: CASSSTSGLYNEQFF. Written as DNA, the CDR3 is TGTGCCAGCAGCAGTACTAGCGGCCTCTACAATGAGCAGTTCTTC.

The rearrangement uses TRBV2 and TRBJ2-2; D is possibly TRBD1 (5 bases). Germline V CDR1 and CDR2: SNHLY, FYNNEI. The CDR3 runs to 13 residues. V shed 4 bases and J shed 5 bases, with 8 bases lying between them. The CDR3 here is CASSGTNTGELFF. The CDR3 DNA reads TGTGCCAGCAGTGGGACAAATACCGGGGAGCTGTTTTTT.

The V gene is TRBV2, the J gene TRBJ2-7; 8 nucleotides align to TRBD2. Germline trimming cut 6 bases from V and 3 bases from J; bases unmatched to any gene: 10. Germline V gives CDR1 SNHLY, CDR2 FYNNEI. This CDR3 has 15 amino acids. This CDR3 reads CASRKPGLENYEQYF. The CDR3 bases are TGTGCCAGCAGAAAACCGGGACTAGAAAACTACGAGCAGTACTTC.

The chain joins TRBV4-1 to TRBJ2-2, with 12 nucleotides matching TRBD2. Germline CDR1 MGHRA, CDR2 YSYEKL. V shed 0 bases, J shed 3 bases, and the junction held 5 bases outside the gene matches. The CDR3 sequence is 18 residues long. In nucleotides, the CDR3 is TGCGCCAGCAGCCAAGACAGTCTAGCGGGAGGGCACACCGGGGAGCTGTTTTTT. Translation gives CASSQDSLAGGHTGELFF.

The chain recombines TRBV19 with TRBJ2-3, with 10 bases aligning to TRBD2. After removal of 3 bases from V and 4 bases from J, the junction contained 13 bases not matched to a gene. This CDR3 has 18 amino acids. Germline CDR1 is LNHDA and CDR2 is SQIVND (reference sequence). The CDR3 protein is CASSIGTSVGFSPDTQYF. The CDR3 DNA reads TGTGCCAGTAGTATCGGGACTAGCGTTGGATTCTCTCCAGATACGCAGTATTTT.

This clone was counted a single time. The chain is built from TRBV6-6 and TRBJ2-3; D is ambiguous. The V and J ends lost 4 bases and 4 bases respectively, with 3 bases between them. The CDR3 has 11 amino acids. Germline CDR1 is MNHNY and CDR2 is SVGAGI (reference sequence). The CDR3 bases are TGTGCCAGCAGTTCCGCAGATACGCAGTATTTT. Translated, it gives CASSSADTQYF.